What follows describes a single T cell receptor (beta chain). Its antigen is not known. This sample is drawn from a study of T cell responses to AZD1222 COVID-19 vaccine. Measured with immunoSEQ multiplex PCR; TCRdb has only the in-frame clones, and not every one. The data contain 150,000 to 200,000 clones, almost 95% of them seen just once; the ten biggest clones take up 10%. Study findings and constraints: Mapped onto spike, vaccine-associated CD4 TCRs spanned it and were dominant at 160-218 and 743-854.

The material sequenced was peripheral blood, taken on day 0 of AZD1222 vaccination. The clonotype originates from an adult in good health.

The CDR3 sequence is CASNKEGGLEAFF. The DNA of the CDR3 is TGTGCCAGCAACAAAGAAGGGGGCCTTGAAGCTTTCTTT. The chain joins TRBV12-3 or TRBV12-4 to TRBJ1-1; 7 bases map to TRBD1. This CDR3 spans 13 amino acids. The junction had 9 bases not matched to a gene; V was cut back by 7 bases and J by 7 bases.